This T cell receptor (beta chain) was observed in a study of blood T cell repertoires in COVID-19. Overall study context: Some COVID-19 samples were acute and others convalescent; all came from the United States, Italy and Spain. T cells, B-cell-depleted T cells, or PBMCs supplied cDNA or gDNA.

In the source study's methods: Estimation of nucleated cell counts was performed using reference gene primer amplification. The data were produced by immunoSEQ multiplex PCR, yet TCRdb's version contains in-frame clones alone and is incomplete. That table is the source of V, J and clone size, and D and trimming were worked out from the DNA. This sample has 200,000 to 300,000 clones; less than 90% occur once, and the top ten carry over 4%. Trimming removed 4 bases from V and 6 bases from J, with 14 bases in between. The germline gives CDR1 MRHNA, CDR2 SNTAGT. CDR3 length: 14 amino acids. The gene calls are TRBV6-4 and TRBJ2-3; unclear D gene. The sequenced material came from peripheral blood. The TCR sequence derives from a man between 60 and 75 years old who had recovered from COVID-19. The CDR3 sequence is CASSAQVFRDTQYF. The CDR3 DNA follows: TGTGCCAGCAGTGCGCAGGTCTTTAGGGATACGCAGTATTTT.